The rows below give T cell receptor beta chains drawn from one sample of a study of T cells in Graves' hyperthyroidism and ophthalmopathy. Each CDR3 protein is one row after TCRdb ran MiXCR on the multiplex PCR reads. The profile shows 300,000 to 500,000 distinct CDR3 sequences, roughly 13% of them singletons. The sample consisted of blood. Receptors were obtained from a man in his forties or fifties with Graves' ophthalmopathy. CDR3s include the opening cysteine and the closing phenylalanine or tryptophan. D genes are given only for firm matches. Clone size is stated in some rows and not others, as once, few, many or a class when expanded.

d_call clone_size j_call v_call cdr3_nt cdr3_aa
- few TRBJ1-1 TRBV24-1 TGTGCCACCAGTGGACCGGGACGGGACACTGAAGCTTTCTTT CATSGPGRDTEAFF
TRBD1 - TRBJ2-3 TRBV12-5 TGTGCTAGTGGTTCCTCCCACCGGGACAGGGAAGGGTCGGATACGCAGTATTTT CASGSSHRDREGSDTQYF
TRBD2 - TRBJ2-1 TRBV3-1 TGTGCCAGCAGCCAAGATAGTCGACTAGCGGTCTACAATGAGCAGTTCTTC CASSQDSRLAVYNEQFF
- - TRBJ2-7 TRBV6-5 TGTGCCAGCAGTTACTCGGACCCTCCGGGCTACGAGCAGTACTTC CASSYSDPPGYEQYF
- many TRBJ2-5 TRBV9 TGTGCCAGCAGCCCCTGGGTAGGGGAGACCCAGTACTTC CASSPWVGETQYF
- many TRBJ2-7 TRBV6-6 TGTGCCAGCAGTTACACGATTCCAGCTAAGAGTAGGGCCTACGAGCAGTACTTC CASSYTIPAKSRAYEQYF
TRBD1 many TRBJ2-1 TRBV4-1 TGCGCCAGCAGCCATCTTGACAGGGGACCCTACAATGAGCAGTTCTTC CASSHLDRGPYNEQFF
- many TRBJ2-1 TRBV29-1 TGCAGCGTTGGGGGGGCCAATTTAAATGAGCAGTTCTTC CSVGGANLNEQFF
- many TRBJ2-4 TRBV7-9 TGTGCCAGCAGCAACCCATCCCTGTCCAAAAACATTCAGTACTTC CASSNPSLSKNIQYF
TRBD1 - TRBJ2-7 TRBV2 TGTGCCGGCAGTGCGCGGGCCTTCGACAGGGGTGGCTCCTACGAGCAGTACTTC CAGSARAFDRGGSYEQYF
- - TRBJ2-7 TRBV14 TGTGCCAGCAGCCTCGTTGAGCAGTACTTC CASSLVEQYF
- few TRBJ1-2 TRBV9 TGTGCCAGCAGCACGAAAAAGGGAGGAGACTATGGCTACACCTTC CASSTKKGGDYGYTF
TRBD1 few TRBJ1-1 TRBV27 TGTGCCAGCAGTTTAGGGACAGGGGCACTGAACGCTGAAGCTTTCTTT CASSLGTGALNAEAFF
- many TRBJ2-5 TRBV7-2 TGTGCCAGCAGCTTATATAGCGGTCGAGGTCAAGAGACCCAGTACTTC CASSLYSGRGQETQYF
TRBD2 many TRBJ2-5 TRBV20-1 TGCAGTGCTACGCGGGAGGCGGAGACCCAGTACTTC CSATREAETQYF
- - TRBJ1-6 TRBV2 TGTGCCAGCAGTGAAGCGCTTGGGGCCAATTCACCCCTCCACTTT CASSEALGANSPLHF
- - TRBJ1-4 TRBV30 TGTGCCTGGAGCCCCCGAGTTGCAGCTAATGAAAAACTGTTTTTT CAWSPRVAANEKLFF
- - TRBJ1-2 TRBV6-9 TGTGCCAGCAGTTACAACAGGTTCTATGGCTACACCTTC CASSYNRFYGYTF
TRBD2 - TRBJ2-1 TRBV11-1 TGTGCCAGCAGCTGGAGAAAGGGACTAGCGGGGGGCGGCTCCTACAATGAGCAGTTCTTC CASSWRKGLAGGGSYNEQFF
- many TRBJ1-1 TRBV2 TGTGCCAGCAGTGAAGAAAAGCTCCGGAACACTGAAGCTTTCTTT CASSEEKLRNTEAFF
TRBD1 - TRBJ1-5 TRBV4-1 TGCGCCAGCAGCCCAAGATCTCAGGGGGGCGTCAATCAGCCCCAGCATTTT CASSPRSQGGVNQPQHF
TRBD1 many TRBJ2-7 TRBV29-1 TGCAGCGTTGGCCCTCGACAGGGGATCGACGAGCAGTACTTC CSVGPRQGIDEQYF
- - TRBJ1-1 TRBV25-1 TGTGCCAGCAGTGATAGGGGTGGTAAGCCGACTGAAGCTTTCTTT CASSDRGGKPTEAFF
- - TRBJ1-2 TRBV10-2 TGCGCCAGCAGTCCCGTCGCGGACGGAAGAAACTATGGCTACACCTTC CASSPVADGRNYGYTF
- many TRBJ2-7 TRBV7-3 TGTGCCAGCAGCTTAATGGGGTCGCACGAGCAGTACTTC CASSLMGSHEQYF
TRBD2 few TRBJ2-1 TRBV6-1 TGTGCCAGCACCCCTAGCGGGAAGGGTTCCTACAATGAGCAGTTCTTC CASTPSGKGSYNEQFF
- many TRBJ2-5 TRBV11-2 TGTGCCAGCAGCTTCCTAGATATGGGGGAGACCCAGTACTTC CASSFLDMGETQYF
- many TRBJ2-7 TRBV5-1 TGCGCCAGCAGCTTGGAAGCAGGGGGAGGCGAGCAGTACTTC CASSLEAGGGEQYF
- many TRBJ1-2 TRBV2 TGTGCCAGCAGTGAACTCGCCCTCATCAGGGCGGGCTACACCTTC CASSELALIRAGYTF
TRBD2 few TRBJ2-3 TRBV7-9 TGTGCCAGCAGCACAGGACTAGTAGCCGAAACAGATACGCAGTATTTT CASSTGLVAETDTQYF
- few TRBJ1-4 TRBV5-1 TGCGCCAGCAGCTTGAGGGGATCTAATGAAAAACTGTTTTTT CASSLRGSNEKLFF
TRBD2 - TRBJ2-2 TRBV20-1 TGCAGTGCCCAAACTAGCGGCTACACCGGGGAGCTGTTTTTT CSAQTSGYTGELFF
- many TRBJ2-4 TRBV20-1 TGCAGTGTGAGGGCGGGAAACATTCAGTACTTC CSVRAGNIQYF
- - TRBJ2-6 TRBV18 TGTGCCAGCTCACGACAGGGGGCCAACGTCCTGACTTTC CASSRQGANVLTF
- few TRBJ1-2 TRBV9 TGTGCCAGCAGCGATACTGGGGCAGCTTCCTATGGCTACACCTTC CASSDTGAASYGYTF
- many TRBJ1-6 TRBV11-3 TGTGCCAGCAGGGCCGTCGGACAGAGTAATTCACCCCTCCACTTT CASRAVGQSNSPLHF
TRBD1 - TRBJ2-6 TRBV27 TGTGCCAGCAGTTTTGGACAGGGGGCTTATAACGTCCTGACTTTC CASSFGQGAYNVLTF
- many TRBJ2-3 TRBV10-3 TGTGCCATCAGTGAGTGGGGGACGCAGAAGGGGCGAGATACGCAGTATTTT CAISEWGTQKGRDTQYF
TRBD1 many TRBJ2-7 TRBV20-1 TGCAGTGCTCGAAGCCACCGGGACAGGGGGCACTACGAGCAGTACTTC CSARSHRDRGHYEQYF
TRBD2 - TRBJ2-1 TRBV19 TGTGCCAGTAGTTTCAGCGGGAGGGCCGGGCATGAGCAGTTCTTC CASSFSGRAGHEQFF